Following are 30 T cell receptor beta chains from one sample sequenced in a study of blood T cells in healthy people across ages. Together with a sample-barcoded 5' primer, a J-beta primer mix was included in a second PCR lasting roughly 7 to 11 cycles. TCRdb reprocessed the 5' RACE reads via MiXCR and lists one record per CDR3 protein. The data contain 1,800,000 or so distinct CDR3 sequences, roughly two fifths of them singletons. Sequences were obtained from blood. These receptors were obtained from a human donor in good health.

The chain uses TRBV7-9 and TRBJ1-5; the D gene is possibly TRBD1 (5 bases). Between the trimmed V and J ends, which lost 5 bases and 3 bases, there was a span of 11 bases. The CDR3 has 14 residues. Germline loops: CDR1 SEHNR, CDR2 FQNEAQ (reference sequence). DNA for the CDR3: TGTGCCAGCAGCACCTGGGACTCCAATCAGCCCCAGCATTTT. Translated, it gives CASSTWDSNQPQHF.

This clonotype occurred many times. The V gene is TRBV4-2, the J gene TRBJ2-1, with 12 bases fitting TRBD2. Germline assignment: CDR1 LGHNA and CDR2 YNFKEQ. The CDR3 has 17 amino acids. V shed 2 bases and J 6 bases; nucleotides not matched to a gene: 8. CDR3 protein: CASSQTLAGGPGNEQFF. In DNA, the CDR3 is TGTGCCAGCAGCCAAACTCTAGCGGGGGGGCCGGGCAATGAGCAGTTCTTC.

This clonotype was detected only a few times. The J gene is TRBJ1-2, the V gene TRBV5-6; D is unclear. The germline gives CDR1 SGHDT, CDR2 YYEEEE. Trimming cost V 1 base and J 4 bases, with 8 bases left between them. This CDR3 spans 13 amino acids. The CDR3 sequence: CASSLQFGYGYTF. DNA for the CDR3: TGTGCCAGCAGCTTGCAGTTCGGCTATGGCTACACCTTC.

The V and J genes are TRBV6-6 and TRBJ1-1; D perhaps matches TRBD1 (5 bases). Between the trimmed V and J ends, which lost 7 bases and 0 bases, there was a span of 12 bases. The CDR3 sequence is 14 residues long. The germline CDR1 and CDR2 sequences are MNHNY and SVGAGI (reference sequence). The CDR3 loop reads CASNLLDMNTEAFF. The DNA for the CDR3 is TGTGCCAGCAATCTCTTGGACATGAACACTGAAGCTTTCTTT.

The genes are TRBV11-2 and TRBJ1-5, with TRBD1 identical over 7 bases. Germline trimming cut 5 bases from V and 5 bases from J; bases unmatched to any gene: 9. Germline V gene data show CDR1 as SGHAT and CDR2 as FQNNGV. There are 15 residues in the CDR3. The DNA of the CDR3 is TGTGCCAGCAGCCAGCATGCGGGACAGTATCAGCCCCAGCATTTT. Protein: CASSQHAGQYQPQHF.

This clonotype has a handful of counts. DNA of the CDR3: TGTGCCAGCAGCTTAACCAGGGGAAGGGGTGAGCAGTTCTTC. Its translation: CASSLTRGRGEQFF. The chain combines TRBV7-2 with TRBJ2-1, with D perhaps matching TRBD1 (6 bases). The germline V and J ends were trimmed by 2 bases and 9 bases, with 14 bases remaining between them. CDR1 and CDR2 (germline): SGHTA, FQGNSA. This CDR3 contains 14 residues.

The rearrangement joins TRBV4-2 to TRBJ2-7; D might be TRBD2 (6 bases). V shed 0 bases and J shed 2 bases, with 11 bases lying between them. Per germline, CDR1 LGHNA and CDR2 YNFKEQ. This CDR3 comprises 15 residues. The CDR3 coding sequence is TGTGCCAGCAGCCAAGAACTAGCAGGCACCTACGAGCAGTACTTC. As protein: CASSQELAGTYEQYF.

This sequence joins TRBV7-2 and TRBJ2-7; possible D gene TRBD2, 5 bases. The CDR3 contains 13 residues. The V and J ends lost 1 base and 11 bases respectively, with 15 bases between them. CDR1 SGHTA and CDR2 FQGNSA come from the germline V gene. The CDR3 protein is CASSLGVGPREYF. The CDR3 nucleotides read TGTGCCAGCAGCTTAGGGGTAGGTCCGAGGGAGTACTTC.

V is TRBV28 and J is TRBJ1-1; D is undetermined. The CDR3 loop spans 14 amino acids. Germline assignment: CDR1 MDHEN and CDR2 SYDVKM. Trimming took 5 bases from V and 4 from J, leaving 14 bases between them. This CDR3 is CASSASSGGTEAFF. DNA for the CDR3: TGTGCCAGCAGTGCATCAAGCGGAGGCACTGAAGCTTTCTTT.

The CDR3, as DNA: TGTGCCAGCAGTTTATGGGGCAGGGGAGGTAATGAGCAGTTCTTC. Its protein product is CASSLWGRGGNEQFF. The chain combines TRBV28 with TRBJ2-1; D may match TRBD1 or TRBD2 (6 bases each). The V gene lost 0 bases and the J gene lost 7 bases, with 13 bases spanning the gap. CDR3 length equals 15 residues. Germline CDR1 is MDHEN and CDR2 is SYDVKM.

This rearrangement joins TRBV11-2 to TRBJ2-4; D is perhaps TRBD1 or TRBD2 (5 bases each). The J call could be wrong; TRBJ2-7 is a better fit for the DNA end. There are 13 residues in the CDR3. CDR1 and CDR2 from the germline V gene are SGHAT and FQNNGV. The CDR3 loop reads CASRPGGGNEQYF. CDR3 bases: TGTGCCAGCCGGCCGGGTGGGGGAAACGAGCAGTACTTC.

A note on this clonotype: A much larger clone sits a single nucleotide away, making a read error possible. No conserved phenylalanine or tryptophan is present at the end of the CDR3, so a read error is the likely explanation. This chain uses TRBV10-3 with TRBJ2-1; D may be TRBD1 (6 bases). CDR3 size: 13 residues. CDR1 ENHRY and CDR2 SYGVKD come from the germline V gene. Trimming removed 7 bases from V and 1 base from J, with 8 bases in between. For the CDR3, the DNA is TGTGCCATCAAAGGGGGTTCCTACAATGAGCAGTTCGTC. The encoded protein is CAIKGGSYNEQFV.

This clonotype was seen a few times. This chain connects TRBV2 to TRBJ1-4, with D hard to call. The CDR3 extends over 15 amino acids. The V and J ends lost 2 bases and 0 bases respectively, with 7 bases between them. Germline CDR1 and CDR2: SNHLY and FYNNEI. This chain's CDR3 is CASSESEATNEKLFF. In nucleotides, the CDR3 is TGTGCCAGCAGTGAATCAGAAGCAACTAATGAAAAACTGTTTTTT.

The CDR3 loop reads CASGQGNEKLFF. The CDR3 coding sequence is TGTGCCAGCGGACAGGGAAATGAAAAACTGTTTTTT. This chain connects TRBV28 to TRBJ1-4; 8 bases align to TRBD1. The junction had 1 base not matched to a gene; V was cut back by 8 bases and J by 5 bases. CDR3 length equals 12 residues. The V gene's germline CDR1 is MDHEN and CDR2 SYDVKM. The full variable domain, rest sourced from reference TRBV28 and TRBJ1-4, is DVKVTQSSRYLVKRTGEKVFLECVQDMDHENMFWYRQDPGLGLRLIYFSYDVKMKEKGDIPEGYSVSREKKERFSLILESASTNQTSMYLCASGQGNEKLFFGSGTQLSVL.

The chain combines TRBV12-3 or TRBV12-4 with TRBJ2-7; TRBD2 aligns across 12 bases. The CDR3 extends over 14 amino acids. J was trimmed by 10 bases and V by 6 bases; bases with no gene match: 10. Here the CDR3 DNA reads TGTGCCAGCAGCCCAACTAGCGGGGGGAGCACCCAGTACTTC. Protein sequence: CASSPTSGGSTQYF.

V is TRBV2 and J is TRBJ2-1, with TRBD2 matching over 7 bases. This CDR3 comprises 16 residues. J was trimmed by 0 bases and V by 4 bases; bases with no gene match: 6. Germline assignment: CDR1 SNHLY and CDR2 FYNNEI. The CDR3 DNA reads as TGTGCCAGCAGTGGGGACTACCTGAACTCCTACAATGAGCAGTTCTTC. Translating it yields CASSGDYLNSYNEQFF. Filled out from reference TRBV2 and TRBJ2-1, the complete variable domain reads EPEVTQTPSHQVTQMGQEVILRCVPISNHLYFYWYRQILGQKVEFLVSFYNNEISEKSEIFDDQFSVERPDGSNFTLKIRSTKLEDSAMYFCASSGDYLNSYNEQFFGPGTRLTVL.

This chain connects TRBV4-3 to TRBJ2-3; 10 positions agree with TRBD2. V lost 1 base to trimming and J lost 3 bases; unmatched junction nucleotides: 10. CDR3 length equals 18 residues. Germline V CDR1 and CDR2: LGHNA, YSLEER. CDR3 in amino acids: CASSQGLAGDPSTDTQYF. Written as DNA, the CDR3 is TGCGCCAGCAGCCAAGGGCTAGCGGGGGACCCGTCTACAGATACGCAGTATTTT.

V and J are TRBV12-3 or TRBV12-4 and TRBJ2-2, with D possibly being TRBD1 (6 bases). V gave up 5 bases and J gave up 7 bases, with 11 bases separating them. The CDR3 totals 13 residues. The CDR3 sequence is CASSRQAGGELFF. The DNA of the CDR3 is TGTGCCAGCAGTCGACAGGCGGGCGGGGAGCTGTTTTTT.

This clonotype was seen ten or more times. This rearrangement joins TRBV4-1 to TRBJ1-2; D call uncertain. Trimming removed 4 bases at V and 7 bases at J, with 16 bases between. Germline V gives CDR1 MGHRA, CDR2 YSYEKL. This CDR3 has 14 residues. CDR3 DNA: TGCGCCAGCAGCCCCGCTATAGGATGGAGTGGCTACACCTTC. Its protein is CASSPAIGWSGYTF.

The chain combines TRBV20-1 with TRBJ1-2; 8 nucleotides match TRBD1. Germline V CDR1 and CDR2: DFQATT, SNEGSKA (reference sequence). The CDR3 is 13 amino acids. J was trimmed by 7 bases and V by 6 bases; bases with no gene match: 10. The CDR3 region is CSARAAGTGGYTF. The CDR3 nucleotides are TGCAGTGCCCGAGCGGCGGGGACAGGTGGCTACACCTTC.

The CDR3 nucleotides are TGTGCCAGCAATTCCCCTTCTCAGCAGCCCCAGCATTTT. Protein sequence: CASNSPSQQPQHF. The chain couples TRBV28 to TRBJ1-5; the D is unclear. Between the trimmed V and J ends, which lost 7 bases and 7 bases, there was a span of 14 bases. The CDR3 length is 13 residues. The germline CDR1 and CDR2 sequences are MDHEN and SYDVKM.

This clonotype was detected many times. This chain connects TRBV15 to TRBJ2-1; D possibly corresponds to TRBD1 (5 bases). Germline CDR1 and CDR2: LNHNV and YYDKDF (reference sequence). V dropped 6 bases and J dropped 2 bases, with 8 bases sitting between them. CDR3 length: 13 amino acids. For the CDR3, the DNA is TGTGCCACCAGGGACACTACCTACAATGAGCAGTTCTTC. It yields the protein CATRDTTYNEQFF.

The chain combines TRBV4-2 with TRBJ1-5; D ambiguous. CDR1 and CDR2 (germline): LGHNA, YNFKEQ. This CDR3 is built from 14 residues. The V end was cut by 0 bases, the J end by 3 bases, with 6 bases between. CDR3 region: CASSQEGLNQPQHF. As DNA, the CDR3 is TGTGCCAGCAGCCAAGAGGGTCTCAATCAGCCCCAGCATTTT.

This clonotype was recorded a few times. The rearrangement joins TRBV5-1 to TRBJ2-7; 7 bases agree with TRBD1. The CDR3 length is 15 residues. The junction had 6 bases not matched to a gene; V was cut back by 3 bases and J by 0 bases. Germline V gives CDR1 SGHRS, CDR2 YFSETQ. CDR3 region: CASSSQGRNSYEQYF. CDR3 coding DNA: TGCGCCAGCAGCTCACAGGGGCGAAACTCCTACGAGCAGTACTTC.

This clonotype was picked up a small number of times. The chain carries TRBV5-1 and TRBJ2-1; D gene unclear. The V gene's germline CDR1 is SGHRS and CDR2 YFSETQ. The CDR3 sequence is 17 residues long. V lost 0 bases, J lost 0 bases, and 13 bases lay in between. The CDR3 region has the DNA TGCGCCAGCAGCTTGGCGAACTATCAAAGCTCCTACAATGAGCAGTTCTTC. Translated, it gives CASSLANYQSSYNEQFF.

CDR3 nucleotides: TGCAGCGTTTTAGGCCGGGACGGGAATGAAAAACTGTTTTTT. Amino acid sequence: CSVLGRDGNEKLFF. V and J are TRBV29-1 and TRBJ1-4, with a tentative D call TRBD1 (5 bases). The CDR3 contains 14 residues. CDR1 is SQVTM and CDR2 is ANQGSEA in the germline V gene. Trimming left V 5 bases short and J 5 bases short, with 15 bases between. The variable domain in full, with the rest retrieved from reference TRBV29-1 and TRBJ1-4, is SAVISQKPSRDICQRGTSLTIQCQVDSQVTMMFWYRQQPGQSLTLIATANQGSEATYESGFVIDKFPISRPNLTFSTLTVSNMSPEDSSIYLCSVLGRDGNEKLFFGSGTQLSVL.

Only a few counts were recorded for this clonotype. The chain links TRBV6-5 to TRBJ2-7; 13 bases line up with TRBD2. Trimming removed 6 bases from V and 5 bases from J; junction bases left unmatched: 7. Germline assignment: CDR1 MNHEY and CDR2 SVGAGI. The CDR3 extends over 15 amino acids. The CDR3 loop reads CASSLLLAGGHEQYF. In DNA form, the CDR3 reads TGTGCCAGCAGCCTACTACTAGCGGGGGGGCACGAGCAGTACTTC.

V usage is TRBV24-1 and J usage is TRBJ2-1; TRBD1 aligns across 8 bases. The CDR3 length is 17 residues. Germline V gene lookup returns CDR1 KGHDR and CDR2 SFDVKD. The trim removed 2 bases at V and 8 bases at J, leaving 13 bases unmatched. CDR3 in amino acids: CATSDWGPDRGGYEQFF. CDR3 bases: TGTGCCACCAGTGATTGGGGGCCAGACAGGGGAGGATATGAGCAGTTCTTC.

This chain joins TRBV9 and TRBJ2-3, with no clear D. There are 13 residues in the CDR3. V lost 3 bases, J lost 6 bases, and 11 bases lay in between. Germline CDR1 is SGDLS and CDR2 is YYNGEE. In DNA, the CDR3 is TGTGCCAGCAGCGACCCTGGGTGGGATACGCAGTATTTT. Protein product: CASSDPGWDTQYF.

This clonotype was seen only once. A junction boundary mismatches the germline segment, possibly from a read error. This sequence joins TRBV18 and TRBJ2-3; D unresolved. Germline CDR1 KGHSH, CDR2 LQKENI. This CDR3 contains 12 residues. The CDR3 is CANSLRTDTQYF. The CDR3 DNA follows: TGTGCCAACTCACTACGGACAGATACGCAGTATTTT.